This entry describes one T cell receptor beta chain. The antigen remains undetermined. The data stem from a study of beta chain features in type 1 diabetes. General study points: In all four CD4+ subsets, TCRB CDR3 length was significantly, moderately reduced in type 1 diabetes.

Investigators reverse transcribed all isolated RNA, so they sequenced expressed TCRB transcripts. Assay used: immunoSEQ multiplex PCR; TCRdb lists only in-frame clones, some missing. This sample has about 130,000 clones; 7.5% to 9.5% occur once, and the top ten carry about 0.7%. The CDR3 is 13 residues long. Per the germline V gene, CDR1 is KGHSH and CDR2 is LQKENI. Losses at the gene ends were 4 bases for V and 3 bases for J; bases not matched to a gene: 3. The sample was central memory CD4+ T cells from blood. The clonotype was recovered from a man aged 25-45 years with type 1 diabetes. This rearrangement joins TRBV18 to TRBJ2-7; 7 bases agree with TRBD1. The CDR3 region has the DNA TGTGCCAGCTCACAGGGACAGAACTACGAGCAGTACTTC. It is translated as CASSQGQNYEQYF.